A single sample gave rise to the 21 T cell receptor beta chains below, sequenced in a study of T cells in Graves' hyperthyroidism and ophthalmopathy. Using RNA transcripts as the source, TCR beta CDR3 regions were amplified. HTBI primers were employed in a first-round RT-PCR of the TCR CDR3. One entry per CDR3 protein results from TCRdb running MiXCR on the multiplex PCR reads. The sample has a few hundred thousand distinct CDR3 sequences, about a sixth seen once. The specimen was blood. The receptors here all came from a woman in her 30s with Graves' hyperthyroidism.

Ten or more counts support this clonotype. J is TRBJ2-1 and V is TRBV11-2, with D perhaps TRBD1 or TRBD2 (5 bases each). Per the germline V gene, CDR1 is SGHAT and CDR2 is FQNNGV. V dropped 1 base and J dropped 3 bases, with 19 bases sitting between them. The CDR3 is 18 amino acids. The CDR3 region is CASSLGGGGVLGYNEQFF. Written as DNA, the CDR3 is TGTGCCAGCAGCTTAGGGGGTGGGGGAGTTTTGGGCTACAATGAGCAGTTCTTC.

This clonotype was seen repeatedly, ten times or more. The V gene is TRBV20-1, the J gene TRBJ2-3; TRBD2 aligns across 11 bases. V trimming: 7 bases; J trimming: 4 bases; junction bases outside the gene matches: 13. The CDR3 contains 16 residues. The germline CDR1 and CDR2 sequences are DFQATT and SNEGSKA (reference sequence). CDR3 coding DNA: TGCAGTGGAGGGACTAGCGGAGAGGGAGGTGCAGATACGCAGTATTTT. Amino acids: CSGGTSGEGGADTQYF.

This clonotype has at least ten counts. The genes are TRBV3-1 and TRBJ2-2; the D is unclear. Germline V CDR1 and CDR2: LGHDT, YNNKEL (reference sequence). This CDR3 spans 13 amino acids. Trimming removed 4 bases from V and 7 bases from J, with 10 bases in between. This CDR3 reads CASSPGVIGELFF. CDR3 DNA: TGTGCCAGCAGCCCGGGCGTTATCGGGGAGCTGTTTTTT.

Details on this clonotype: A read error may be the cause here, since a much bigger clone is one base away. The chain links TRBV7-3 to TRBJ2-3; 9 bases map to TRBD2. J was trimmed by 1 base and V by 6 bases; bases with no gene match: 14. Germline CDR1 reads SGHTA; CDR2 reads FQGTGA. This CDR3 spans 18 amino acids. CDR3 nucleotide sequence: TGTGCCAGCAGGACGGAAGTCGGAGCGGGAGGACGCACAGATACGCAGTATTTT. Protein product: CASRTEVGAGGRTDTQYF.

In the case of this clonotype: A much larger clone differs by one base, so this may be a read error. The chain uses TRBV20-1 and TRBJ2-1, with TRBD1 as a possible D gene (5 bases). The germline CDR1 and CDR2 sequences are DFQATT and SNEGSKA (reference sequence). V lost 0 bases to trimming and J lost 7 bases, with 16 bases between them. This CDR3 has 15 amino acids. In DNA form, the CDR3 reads TGCAGTGCTAGAGACACAGGAGTGAGGTCTAATGAGCAGTTCTTC. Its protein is CSARDTGVRSNEQFF.

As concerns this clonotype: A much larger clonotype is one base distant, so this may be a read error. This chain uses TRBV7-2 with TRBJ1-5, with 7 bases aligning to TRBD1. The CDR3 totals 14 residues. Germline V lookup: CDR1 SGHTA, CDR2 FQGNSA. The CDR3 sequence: CASSLWTGVEPQRF. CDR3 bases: TGTGCCAGCAGCTTATGGACAGGCGTGGAGCCCCAGCGTTTT.

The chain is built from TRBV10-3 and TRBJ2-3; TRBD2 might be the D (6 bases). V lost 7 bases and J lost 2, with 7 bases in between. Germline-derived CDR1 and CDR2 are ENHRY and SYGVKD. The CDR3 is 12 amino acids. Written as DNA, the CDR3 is TGTGCCATCACGCGGGACACAGATACGCAGTATTTT. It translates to CAITRDTDTQYF.

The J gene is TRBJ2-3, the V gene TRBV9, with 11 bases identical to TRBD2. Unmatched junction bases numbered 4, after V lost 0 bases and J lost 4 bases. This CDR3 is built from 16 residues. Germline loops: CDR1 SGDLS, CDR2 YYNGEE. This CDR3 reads CASSVVLAGGPDTQYF. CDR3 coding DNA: TGTGCCAGCAGCGTAGTTTTAGCGGGAGGGCCAGATACGCAGTATTTT. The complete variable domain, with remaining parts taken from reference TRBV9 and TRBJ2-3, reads DSGVTQTPKHLITATGQRVTLRCSPRSGDLSVYWYQQSLDQGLQFLIQYYNGEERAKGNILERFSAQQFPDLHSELNLSSLELGDSALYFCASSVVLAGGPDTQYFGPGTRLTVL.

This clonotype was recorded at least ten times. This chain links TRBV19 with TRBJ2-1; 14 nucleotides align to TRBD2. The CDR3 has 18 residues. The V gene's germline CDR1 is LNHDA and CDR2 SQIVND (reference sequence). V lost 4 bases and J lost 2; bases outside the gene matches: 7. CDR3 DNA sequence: TGTGCCAGTAGTACCCGACTAGCGGGAGGGCCGGCCTACAATGAGCAGTTCTTC. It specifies CASSTRLAGGPAYNEQFF.

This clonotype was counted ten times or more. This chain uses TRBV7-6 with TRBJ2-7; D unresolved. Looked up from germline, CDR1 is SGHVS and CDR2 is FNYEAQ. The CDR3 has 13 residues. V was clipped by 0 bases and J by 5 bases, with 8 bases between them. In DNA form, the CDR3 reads TGTGCCAGCAGCTTAGCAATAACCCACGAGCAGTACTTC. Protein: CASSLAITHEQYF.

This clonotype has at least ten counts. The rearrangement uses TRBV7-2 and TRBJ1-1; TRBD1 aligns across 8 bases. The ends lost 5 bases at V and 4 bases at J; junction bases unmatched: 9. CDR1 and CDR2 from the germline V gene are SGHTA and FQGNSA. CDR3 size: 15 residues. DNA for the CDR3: TGTGCCAGCAGCAGCGGACAGGGCATCTCCACTGAAGCTTTCTTT. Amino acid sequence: CASSSGQGISTEAFF. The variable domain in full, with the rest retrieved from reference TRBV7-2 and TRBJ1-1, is GAGVSQSPSNKVTEKGKDVELRCDPISGHTALYWYRQSLGQGLEFLIYFQGNSAPDKSGLPSDRFSAERTGGSVSTLTIQRTQQEDSAVYLCASSSGQGISTEAFFGQGTRLTVV.

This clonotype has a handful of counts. The CDR3 bases are TGTGCCAGCATCCCCTCCCGGGGGCTAGCGATGGACATTCAGTACTTC. Translating it yields CASIPSRGLAMDIQYF. This chain uses TRBV27 with TRBJ2-4; D is possibly TRBD1 or TRBD2 (6 bases each). V was trimmed by 7 bases and J by 8 bases, leaving 24 bases between them. The CDR3 length is 16 residues. Germline values: CDR1 MNHEY, CDR2 SMNVEV (reference sequence).

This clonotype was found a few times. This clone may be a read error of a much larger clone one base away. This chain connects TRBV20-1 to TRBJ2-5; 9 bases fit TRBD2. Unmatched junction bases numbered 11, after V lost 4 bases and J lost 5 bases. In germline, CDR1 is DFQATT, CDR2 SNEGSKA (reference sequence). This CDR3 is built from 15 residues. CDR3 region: CSATIAGDPWETQYF. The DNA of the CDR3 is TGCAGTGCTACGATAGCGGGAGATCCGTGGGAGACCCAGTACTTC.

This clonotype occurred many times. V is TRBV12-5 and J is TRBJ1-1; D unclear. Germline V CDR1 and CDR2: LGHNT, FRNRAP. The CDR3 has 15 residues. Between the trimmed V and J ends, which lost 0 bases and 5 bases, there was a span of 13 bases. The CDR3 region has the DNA TGTGCTAGTGGTTTGGTAGCGGAGAGGCCGACTGAAGCTTTCTTT. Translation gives CASGLVAERPTEAFF.

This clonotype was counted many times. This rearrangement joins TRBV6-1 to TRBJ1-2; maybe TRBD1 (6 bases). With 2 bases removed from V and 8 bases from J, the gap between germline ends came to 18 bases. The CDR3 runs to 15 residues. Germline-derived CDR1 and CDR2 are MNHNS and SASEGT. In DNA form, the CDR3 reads TGTGCCAGCAGTGAATCTGGCGCAGGGGAGACGGGCTACACCTTC. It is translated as CASSESGAGETGYTF.

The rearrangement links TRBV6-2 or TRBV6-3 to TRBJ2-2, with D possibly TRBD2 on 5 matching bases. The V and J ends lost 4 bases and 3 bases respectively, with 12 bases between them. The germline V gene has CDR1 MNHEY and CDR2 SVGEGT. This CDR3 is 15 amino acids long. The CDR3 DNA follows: TGTGCCAGCAGTTCGGGATATACCCACACCGGGGAGCTGTTTTTT. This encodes CASSSGYTHTGELFF.

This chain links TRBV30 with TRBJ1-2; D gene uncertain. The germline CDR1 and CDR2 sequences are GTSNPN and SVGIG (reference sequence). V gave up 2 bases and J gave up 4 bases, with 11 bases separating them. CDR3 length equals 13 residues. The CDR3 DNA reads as TGTGCCTGGAGTATTCGGAGCGGCTATGGCTACACCTTC. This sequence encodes CAWSIRSGYGYTF.

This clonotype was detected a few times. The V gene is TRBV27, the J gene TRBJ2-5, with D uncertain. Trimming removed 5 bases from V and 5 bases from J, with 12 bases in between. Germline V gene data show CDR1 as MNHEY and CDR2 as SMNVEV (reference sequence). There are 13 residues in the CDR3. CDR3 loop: CASSPRARETQYF. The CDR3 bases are TGTGCCAGCAGTCCCCGGGCCCGGGAGACCCAGTACTTC.

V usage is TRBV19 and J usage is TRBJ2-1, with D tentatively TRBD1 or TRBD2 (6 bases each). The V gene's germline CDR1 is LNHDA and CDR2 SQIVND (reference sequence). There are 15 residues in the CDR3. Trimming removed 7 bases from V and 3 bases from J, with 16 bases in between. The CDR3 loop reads CASKEGTPSYNEQFF. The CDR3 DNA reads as TGTGCCAGTAAGGAGGGGACACCGAGCTACAATGAGCAGTTCTTC.

CDR3 in amino acids: CASSLAGGSSGELFF. The CDR3 bases are TGTGCCAGCAGCTTGGCTGGCGGGAGTTCTGGGGAGCTGTTTTTT. The chain joins TRBV5-4 to TRBJ2-2; 7 bases fit TRBD2. Germline values: CDR1 SGHNT, CDR2 YYREEE (reference sequence). With 0 bases clipped from V and 8 bases from J, the junction kept 7 bases outside the gene matches. This CDR3 contains 15 residues.

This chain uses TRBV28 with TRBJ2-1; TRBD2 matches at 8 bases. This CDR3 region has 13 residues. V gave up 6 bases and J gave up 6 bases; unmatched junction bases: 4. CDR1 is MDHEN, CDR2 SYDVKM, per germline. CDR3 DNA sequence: TGTGCCAGCAGGACTAGCGTTCGCAATGAGCAGTTCTTC. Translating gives CASRTSVRNEQFF.